This T cell receptor beta chain was captured in a study of T cell responses to AZD1222 COVID-19 vaccine. Comment on this clone: Its specificity is unknown.

Some clones are missing from TCRdb's copy, which holds only in-frame ones; the method was immunoSEQ multiplex PCR. The sample lists about 110,000 clones, about 90% seen once, with 8% to 9.5% in the top ten. General study findings and limits: After the peak T cell response, and only then, were repertoires sampled.

Germline CDR1 and CDR2: SGHAT and FQNNGV. The CDR3 covers 16 residues. Trimming cost V 5 bases and J 0 bases; bases outside gene matches: 8. This sample comprised peripheral blood, obtained 28 days after the second AZD1222 dose. The TCR comes from an adult who received the AZD1222 COVID-19 vaccine. V usage is TRBV11-2 and J usage is TRBJ2-7; 9 bases align to TRBD1. The CDR3 DNA follows: TGTGCCAGCAGCACCTGGGACAGGGATTACTCCTACGAGCAGTACTTC. Its protein is CASSTWDRDYSYEQYF.